These T cell receptor beta chains were read from a single sample in a study of beta chain features in type 1 diabetes. Method: immunoSEQ multiplex PCR; TCRdb's copy keeps in-frame clones and lacks some. The table has about 170,000 clones, roughly 8% seen once. Sequences were obtained from central memory CD4+ T cells from blood. The source is a woman aged 40 to 49 with type 1 diabetes. The CDR3 runs from the conserved cysteine through the conserved F or W. Fields, in order: clone size, V gene, J gene, CDR3 protein. The size of a clone is reported for some rows only, either as once, few or many, or as a class for expanded clones.

>few|TRBV9|TRBJ1-3
CASSDRGGNTIYF
>few|TRBV30|TRBJ2-7
CAWSTTGGSEQYF
>once|TRBV27|TRBJ1-2
CASSPGVHYYGYTF
>few|TRBV11-2|TRBJ1-1
CASSLDGAEAFF
>.|TRBV28|TRBJ1-1
CATTWTGNTEAFF
>few|TRBV28|TRBJ1-2
CAHRGDTSYGYTF
>few|TRBV4-3|TRBJ2-5
CASSRLAGVGGQETQYF
>few|TRBV19|TRBJ1-4
CASSTGGTSEKLFF
>.|TRBV18|TRBJ2-3
CASSPPRGQGETDTQYF
>few|TRBV28|TRBJ2-7
CASSSGTALVEQYF
>.|TRBV5-1|TRBJ2-3
CASSLDSGGATDTQYF
>few|TRBV28|TRBJ1-2
CASSPGRHGYTF
>.|TRBV2|TRBJ1-2
CASSEARGPYGYTF
>.|TRBV6-6|TRBJ1-1
CASSFPPGVAFF
>.|TRBV28|TRBJ1-4
CASSLGTGTTNEKLFF
>few|TRBV6-5|TRBJ2-7
CASKGQVDEQYF
>.|TRBV11-2|TRBJ1-1
CASSFTGTEAFF
>few|TRBV7-2|TRBJ1-2
CASNQGESYGYTF
>.|TRBV18|TRBJ1-1
CASSPAGDTEAFF
>few|TRBV5-1|TRBJ2-7
CASSLRFTGLAGSEQYF
>.|TRBV27|TRBJ2-3
CASSFGSGTDTQYF
>.|TRBV5-1|TRBJ1-6
CASSLGGREDSPLHF
>few|TRBV4-1|TRBJ2-5
CASSQAPGQGVETQYF
>.|TRBV18|TRBJ2-7
CASSPGPATGDLREQYF
>once|TRBV2|TRBJ1-2
CASSGPTGGVYGYTF
>.|TRBV7-2|TRBJ2-7
CASSFSGGSYEQYF
>.|TRBV6-5|TRBJ2-3
CASASGGRDTQYF
>.|TRBV18|TRBJ2-7
CASSPSTGTGLYEQYF
>few|TRBV7-2|TRBJ2-5
CASSPGPAGTYQETQYF
>few|TRBV30|TRBJ2-5
CAWSVIRGETQYF
>few|TRBV7-9|TRBJ1-5
CASSPGDQPQHF
>.|TRBV18|TRBJ1-1
CASSPPAGAEAFF
>.|TRBV5-1|TRBJ2-5
CASSPQGLAGSQETQYF
>.|TRBV19|TRBJ2-7
CASSHPATGYEQYF
>many|TRBV5-1|TRBJ1-5
CASSLQGGQPQHF
>.|TRBV7-8|TRBJ2-2
CASSLQDYTGELFF
>few|TRBV7-2|TRBJ2-1
CASSLTPGANEQFF
>.|TRBV13|TRBJ2-7
CASSLAAADRQYF
>.|TRBV4-1|TRBJ2-3
CASSRQGLTDTQYF
>many|TRBV29-1|TRBJ2-1
CSQSGAGNEQFF
>few|TRBV10-3|TRBJ2-1
CAIRGGDGAYNEQFF